Listed below are T cell receptor beta chains from one sample, sequenced in a study of CD8 T cells in ankylosing spondylitis. TCRdb analysed the 5' RACE reads with MiXCR anew, one entry per CDR3 protein. The data contain roughly 160,000 distinct CDR3 sequences, roughly 12% of them singletons. The specimen was blood, either unsorted or a sorted T cell fraction (not recorded which). Every receptor here comes from a male donor with ankylosing spondylitis or in good health (not recorded which). CDR3s include the opening cysteine and the closing phenylalanine or tryptophan. D genes are given only for firm matches. Size tells how often a clone was seen (once, few, many) or the class of an expanded clone, and some rows leave it out.

>TRBD1|few|TRBV9|TRBJ1-2|14
TGTGCCAGCAGCAGCCCGACAGGGTCCTATGGCTACACCTTC
CASSSPTGSYGYTF
>-|many|TRBV12-3/TRBV12-4|TRBJ2-2|13
TGTGCCAGCAGAGACCAGGGAGACGGGGAGCTGTTTTTT
CASRDQGDGELFF
>-|few|TRBV7-9|TRBJ1-1|13
TGTGCCAGCGGTATTTTTGGGAACACTGAAGCTTTCTTT
CASGIFGNTEAFF
>-|many|TRBV10-3|TRBJ1-2|12
TGTGCCATCAGTGGCGGGGCCTATGGCTACACCTTC
CAISGGAYGYTF
>TRBD1|-|TRBV27|TRBJ1-6|15
TGTGCCAGCAGTTTACCCTCGACAGGGGACTCACCCCTCCACTTT
CASSLPSTGDSPLHF
>-|many|TRBV6-2/TRBV6-3|TRBJ1-5|13
TGTGCCAGCAGTCTGCATAGCAATCAGCCCCAGCATTTT
CASSLHSNQPQHF
>-|many|TRBV5-1|TRBJ1-1|14
TGCGCCAGCAGCCCTGAAGGGGTGAACACTGAAGCTTTCTTT
CASSPEGVNTEAFF
>-|many|TRBV4-3|TRBJ1-2|17
TGCGCCAGCAGCCAAGATATGCAACCGCGTATGGGCTATGGCTACACCTTC
CASSQDMQPRMGYGYTF
>TRBD2|many|TRBV19|TRBJ2-1|18
TGTGCCAGTAGTCTCTCCGGACTAGCGGGGAGCTCCTACAATGAGCAGTTCTTC
CASSLSGLAGSSYNEQFF
>-|many|TRBV12-3/TRBV12-4|TRBJ2-7|15
TGTGCCAGCAGTTTATTGGGGGCGAACTCCTACGAGCAGTACTTC
CASSLLGANSYEQYF
>-|few|TRBV6-1|TRBJ1-2|15
TGTGCCAGCAGCCCCGACATGAGGGAGTCAGGCGGCTACACCTTC
CASSPDMRESGGYTF